Below are 13 T cell receptor beta chains sequenced from a single sample in a study of PD-1 blockade in classical Hodgkin lymphoma. Generated by immunoSEQ multiplex PCR, the TCRdb table keeps only in-frame clones and is missing some. Altogether about 13,000 clones are present, about 90% being singletons, with the ten largest covering 20% to 25%. Every patient had relapsed following autologous stem cell transplantation, and cohorts differed in brentuximab vedotin exposure. Sequenced material: peripheral blood mononuclear cells (PBMCs), taken at baseline. Receptor source: a human donor with classical Hodgkin lymphoma.

The V call is TRBV19, the J call TRBJ1-2, with D uncertain. This CDR3 has 13 amino acids. CDR1 is LNHDA, CDR2 SQIVND, per germline (reference sequence). V was trimmed by 1 base and J by 0 bases, leaving 3 bases between them. CDR3 in amino acids: CASSIGANYGYTF. DNA of the CDR3: TGTGCCAGTAGTATAGGTGCTAACTATGGCTACACCTTC.

V gene TRBV5-1 combines with J gene TRBJ1-2; D gene ambiguous. Germline CDR1 is SGHRS and CDR2 is YFSETQ. V was pared by 0 bases and J by 6 bases, with 9 bases between. The CDR3 consists of 13 residues. Here the CDR3 DNA reads TGCGCCAGCAGCTTGGCACAGCGGAATGGCTACACCTTC. Protein product: CASSLAQRNGYTF.

This sequence joins TRBV7-9 and TRBJ1-2; a weak D match, TRBD1 (5 bases). The germline V gene encodes CDR1 SEHNR and CDR2 FQNEAQ (reference sequence). Trimming left V 4 bases short and J 2 bases short, with 20 bases between. CDR3 length: 17 amino acids. This CDR3 is CASSYPRRGTSNYGYTF. In DNA, the CDR3 is TGTGCCAGCAGCTACCCCCGACGGGGGACCTCCAACTATGGCTACACCTTC.

The chain combines TRBV30 with TRBJ2-5, with 11 nucleotides matching TRBD1. Unmatched junction bases numbered 6, after V lost 4 bases and J lost 2 bases. The germline V gene has CDR1 GTSNPN and CDR2 SVGIG (reference sequence). CDR3 length equals 15 residues. The CDR3 sequence: CAWTRDRGFQETQYF. The DNA of the CDR3 is TGTGCCTGGACCCGGGACAGGGGGTTTCAAGAGACCCAGTACTTC. The whole variable domain, filled in from reference TRBV30 and TRBJ2-5, reads SQTIHQWPATLVQPVGSPLSLECTVEGTSNPNLYWYRQAAGRGLQLLFYSVGIGQISSEVPQNLSASRPQDRQFILSSKKLLLSDSGFYLCAWTRDRGFQETQYFGPGTRLLVL.

The chain is built from TRBV6-6 and TRBJ2-1, with D possibly TRBD2 on 7 matching bases. Trimming cost V 0 bases and J 9 bases, with 12 bases left between them. This CDR3 contains 14 residues. Per germline, CDR1 MNHNY and CDR2 SVGAGI (reference sequence). CDR3 protein: CASSYSRGEGEQFF. The CDR3 DNA reads as TGTGCCAGCAGTTACTCGAGGGGGGAGGGTGAGCAGTTCTTC.

This chain uses TRBV19 with TRBJ2-3, with TRBD1 matching 10 bases. The germline gives CDR1 LNHDA, CDR2 SQIVND (reference sequence). The CDR3 sequence is 15 residues long. V lost 9 bases to trimming and J lost 5 bases; unmatched junction nucleotides: 11. The CDR3 bases are TGTGCCAGCTCAGGATGGACAGGGGGGCGAGATACGCAGTATTTT. Its translation: CASSGWTGGRDTQYF.

The V and J genes are TRBV29-1 and TRBJ2-5; possibly TRBD1 for D (6 bases). The CDR3 loop spans 13 amino acids. Trimming removed 2 bases from V and 1 base from J, with 8 bases in between. Germline V CDR1 and CDR2: SQVTM, ANQGSEA. The CDR3 coding sequence is TGCAGCGTTGAACAGGGGCTCCAAGAGACCCAGTACTTC. Its protein is CSVEQGLQETQYF. The variable domain in full, with the rest retrieved from reference TRBV29-1 and TRBJ2-5, is SAVISQKPSRDICQRGTSLTIQCQVDSQVTMMFWYRQQPGQSLTLIATANQGSEATYESGFVIDKFPISRPNLTFSTLTVSNMSPEDSSIYLCSVEQGLQETQYFGPGTRLLVL.

This chain links TRBV10-1 with TRBJ2-3; TRBD2 matches 7 bases. The V and J ends lost 5 bases and 0 bases, in that order; junction bases with no gene match: 8. In germline, CDR1 is WNHNN, CDR2 SYGVQD (reference sequence). CDR3 size: 16 residues. CDR3 DNA sequence: TGCGCCAGCAGTTACCGGCGGGGGATTAGCACAGATACGCAGTATTTT. It specifies CASSYRRGISTDTQYF.

This CDR3 reads CRSYEQYF. Written as DNA, the CDR3 is TGTAGGTCCTACGAGCAGTACTTC. This chain links TRBV6-6 with TRBJ2-7; D gene unclear. The CDR3 has 8 residues. Germline-derived CDR1 and CDR2 are MNHNY and SVGAGI (reference sequence).

The J gene is TRBJ1-2, the V gene TRBV7-9; TRBD1 might be the D (6 bases). The CDR3 is made up of 13 amino acids. Germline lookup yields CDR1 SEHNR and CDR2 FQNEAQ (reference sequence). Trimming stripped 3 bases from V and 4 bases from J, with 9 bases between. The CDR3 DNA follows: TGTGCCAGCAGCTTGAGGGGGGCCTATGGCTACACCTTC. Translated, it gives CASSLRGAYGYTF.

The chain joins TRBV27 to TRBJ2-2; D is uncertain. Germline V gene lookup returns CDR1 MNHEY and CDR2 SMNVEV (reference sequence). V dropped 6 bases and J dropped 6 bases, with 8 bases sitting between them. This CDR3 is built from 12 residues. Here the CDR3 reads CASSELAGELFF. CDR3 nucleotide sequence: TGTGCCAGCAGCGAACTGGCCGGGGAGCTGTTTTTT.

The rearrangement joins TRBV5-4 to TRBJ2-3; D uncertain. Germline V lookup: CDR1 SGHNT, CDR2 YYREEE (reference sequence). There are 17 residues in the CDR3. The ends were cut back, 0 bases at V and 2 bases at J, with 16 bases in the middle. The CDR3 spells CASSLGGPAILTDTQYF. The CDR3, as DNA: TGTGCCAGCAGCTTGGGTGGTCCGGCAATACTCACAGATACGCAGTATTTT.

The chain links TRBV7-9 to TRBJ2-3; D uncertain. V lost 1 base and J lost 2, with 7 bases in between. Looked up from germline, CDR1 is SEHNR and CDR2 is FQNEAQ (reference sequence). This CDR3 contains 14 residues. The CDR3, as DNA: TGTGCCAGCAGCTTAGGTTCACTCACAGATACGCAGTATTTT. Protein sequence: CASSLGSLTDTQYF.